Detailed here is one TCR beta chain. Method: immunoSEQ multiplex PCR; TCRdb's copy keeps in-frame clones and lacks some. The sample holds about 270,000 clones, around 90% seen once. This entry belongs to a study of blood T cell repertoires in COVID-19. The CDR3 totals 15 residues. Losses at the gene ends were 3 bases for V and 7 bases for J; bases not matched to a gene: 7. Germline V gene data show CDR1 as SGHKS and CDR2 as YYEKEE (reference sequence). The sequenced sample was PBMCs or T cells enriched from blood (not recorded which). The V gene is TRBV5-5, the J gene TRBJ1-4, with 9 bases aligning to TRBD1. The clonotype was recovered from a woman in her 30s who had recovered from COVID-19. CDR3 sequence reads: CASSSRDRDFEKLFF. CDR3 DNA: TGTGCCAGCAGCTCCCGGGACAGGGACTTTGAAAAACTGTTTTTT.